This TCR beta chain was observed in a study of T cells in Graves' hyperthyroidism and ophthalmopathy. The TCR beta CDR3 regions underwent amplification using RNA transcripts as the source. Researchers ran a first-round RT-PCR on the TCR CDR3 using the HTBI primer set. TCRdb itself ran the multiplex PCR reads through MiXCR, one entry per CDR3 protein. Of almost 600,000 distinct CDR3 sequences listed, 46% are singletons. General study results and limits: Ophthalmopathy, as predicted by the model, came a median 6.5 months after the prediction. Most clonotypes that expanded in the thyroid above 0.001 also showed up in blood.

The CDR3 is 14 residues long. Germline V lookup: CDR1 SEHNR, CDR2 FQNEAQ (reference sequence). Trimming removed 5 bases at V and 5 bases at J, with 15 bases between. Concerning this clonotype itself: Its antigen remains unknown.

The authors deemed Graves' hyperthyroidism stable absent ophthalmopathy progression within 18 months. Subjects aged 18 to 65 presented with newly diagnosed hyperthyroidism of less than 2 months' duration. This TCR was sampled from a woman under 30 with Graves' hyperthyroidism. The rearrangement joins TRBV7-9 to TRBJ2-5; unclear D gene. Sequenced material: peripheral blood or thyroid tissue (not recorded which). CDR3 nucleotides: TGTGCCAGCAGCCACTCGGGTGGGAAGGAGACCCAGTACTTC. The encoded protein is CASSHSGGKETQYF.